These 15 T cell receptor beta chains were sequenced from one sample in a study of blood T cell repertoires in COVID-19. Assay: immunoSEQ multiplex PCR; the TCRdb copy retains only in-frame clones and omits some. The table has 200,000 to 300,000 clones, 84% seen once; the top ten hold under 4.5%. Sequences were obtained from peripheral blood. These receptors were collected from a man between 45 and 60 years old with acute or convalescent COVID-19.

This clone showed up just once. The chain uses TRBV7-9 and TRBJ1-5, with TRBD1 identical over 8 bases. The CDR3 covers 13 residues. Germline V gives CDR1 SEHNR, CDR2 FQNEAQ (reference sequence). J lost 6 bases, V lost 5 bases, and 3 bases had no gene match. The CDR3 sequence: CASSQDRVQPQHF. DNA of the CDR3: TGTGCCAGCAGCCAGGACAGGGTTCAGCCCCAGCATTTT.

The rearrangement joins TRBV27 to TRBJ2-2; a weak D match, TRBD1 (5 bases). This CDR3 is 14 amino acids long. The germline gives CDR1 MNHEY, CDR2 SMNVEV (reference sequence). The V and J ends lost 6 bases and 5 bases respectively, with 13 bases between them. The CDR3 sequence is CASSQGLRTGELFF. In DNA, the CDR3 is TGTGCCAGCAGCCAGGGATTGAGGACCGGGGAGCTGTTTTTT.

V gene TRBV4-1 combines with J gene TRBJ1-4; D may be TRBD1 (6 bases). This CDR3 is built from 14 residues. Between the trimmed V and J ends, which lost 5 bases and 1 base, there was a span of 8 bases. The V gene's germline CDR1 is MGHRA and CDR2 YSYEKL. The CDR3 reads CASSAQGTNEKLFF. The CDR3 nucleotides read TGCGCCAGCAGCGCACAGGGAACTAATGAAAAACTGTTTTTT.

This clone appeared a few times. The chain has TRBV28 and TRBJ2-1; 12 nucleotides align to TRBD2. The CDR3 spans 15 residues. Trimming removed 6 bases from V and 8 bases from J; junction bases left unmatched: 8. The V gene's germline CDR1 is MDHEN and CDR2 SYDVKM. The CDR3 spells CASRRLAGDYDEQFF. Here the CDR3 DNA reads TGTGCCAGCAGAAGACTAGCGGGAGATTATGATGAGCAGTTCTTC.

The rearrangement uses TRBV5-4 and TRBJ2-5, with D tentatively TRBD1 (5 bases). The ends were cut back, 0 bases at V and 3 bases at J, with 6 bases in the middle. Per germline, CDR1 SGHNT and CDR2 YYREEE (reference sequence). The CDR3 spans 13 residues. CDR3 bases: TGTGCCAGCAGCTTGGGCAGGGAAGAGACCCAGTACTTC. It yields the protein CASSLGREETQYF.

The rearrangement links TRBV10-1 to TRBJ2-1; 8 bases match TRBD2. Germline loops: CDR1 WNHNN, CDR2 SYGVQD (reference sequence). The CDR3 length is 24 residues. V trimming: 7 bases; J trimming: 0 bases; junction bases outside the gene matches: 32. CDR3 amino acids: CASISRGAVEIGGARPTSYNEQFF. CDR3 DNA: TGCGCCAGCATTTCGCGAGGGGCCGTGGAGATCGGGGGGGCCAGACCCACCTCCTACAATGAGCAGTTCTTC.

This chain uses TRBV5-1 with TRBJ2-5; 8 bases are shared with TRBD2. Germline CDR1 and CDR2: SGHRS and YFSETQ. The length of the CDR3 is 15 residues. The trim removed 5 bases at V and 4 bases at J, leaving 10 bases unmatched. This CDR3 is CASRRSWSGGETQYF. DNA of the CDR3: TGCGCCAGCAGAAGATCCTGGAGCGGGGGAGAGACCCAGTACTTC.

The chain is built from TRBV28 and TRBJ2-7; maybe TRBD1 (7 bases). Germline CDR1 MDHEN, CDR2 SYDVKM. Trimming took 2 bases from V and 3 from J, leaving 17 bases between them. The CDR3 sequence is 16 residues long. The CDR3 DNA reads TGTGCCAGCAGTTTAGTTCCAGGGGGGAACGACTACGAGCAGTACTTC. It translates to CASSLVPGGNDYEQYF.

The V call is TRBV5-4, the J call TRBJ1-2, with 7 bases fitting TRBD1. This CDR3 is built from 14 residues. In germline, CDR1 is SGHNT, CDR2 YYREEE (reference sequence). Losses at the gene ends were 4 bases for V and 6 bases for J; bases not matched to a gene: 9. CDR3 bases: TGTGCCAGCAGCATAAACAGGGGCGAGGATGGCTACACCTTC. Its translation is CASSINRGEDGYTF.

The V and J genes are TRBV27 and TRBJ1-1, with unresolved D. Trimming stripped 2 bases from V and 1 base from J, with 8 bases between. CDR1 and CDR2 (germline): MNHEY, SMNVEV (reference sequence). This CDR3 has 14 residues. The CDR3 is CASSLMARNTEAFF. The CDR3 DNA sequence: TGTGCCAGCAGTTTAATGGCAAGGAACACTGAAGCTTTCTTT.

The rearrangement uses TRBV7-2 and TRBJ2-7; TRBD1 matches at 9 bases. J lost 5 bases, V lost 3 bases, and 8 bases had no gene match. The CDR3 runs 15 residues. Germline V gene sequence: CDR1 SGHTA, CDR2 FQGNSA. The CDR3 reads CASSFSGTGYNEQYF. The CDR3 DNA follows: TGTGCCAGCAGCTTCTCCGGGACAGGGTATAACGAGCAGTACTTC.

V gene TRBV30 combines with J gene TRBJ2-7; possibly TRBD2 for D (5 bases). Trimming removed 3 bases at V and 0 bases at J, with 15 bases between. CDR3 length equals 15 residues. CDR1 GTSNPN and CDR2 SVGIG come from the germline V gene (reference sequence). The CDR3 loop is CAWRTVAGYSYEQYF. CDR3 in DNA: TGTGCCTGGAGAACTGTGGCGGGCTACTCCTACGAGCAGTACTTC.

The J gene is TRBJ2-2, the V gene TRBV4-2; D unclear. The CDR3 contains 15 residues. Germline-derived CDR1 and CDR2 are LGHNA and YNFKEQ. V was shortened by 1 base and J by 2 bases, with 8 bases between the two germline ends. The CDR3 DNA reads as TGTGCCAGCAGCCAAGGAGACACCAACACCGGGGAGCTGTTTTTT. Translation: CASSQGDTNTGELFF.

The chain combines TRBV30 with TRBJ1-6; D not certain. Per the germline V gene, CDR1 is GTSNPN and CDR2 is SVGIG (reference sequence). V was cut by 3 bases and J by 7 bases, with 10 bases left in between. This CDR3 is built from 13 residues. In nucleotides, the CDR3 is TGTGCCTGGAGCCCCTACGTGAATTCACCCCTCCACTTT. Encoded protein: CAWSPYVNSPLHF.

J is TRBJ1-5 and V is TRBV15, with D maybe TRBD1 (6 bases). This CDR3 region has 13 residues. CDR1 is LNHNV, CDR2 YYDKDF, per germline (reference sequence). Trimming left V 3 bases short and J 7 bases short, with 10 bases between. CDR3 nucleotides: TGTGCCACCAGCAGGGATCAGGGGCAGCCCCAGCATTTT. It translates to CATSRDQGQPQHF.